This T cell receptor (beta chain) was found in a study of shared clonotypes between healthy human individuals. Points from the study as a whole: Naive CD4 clonotypes overlapped across a few donors at around 5%.

For this clone: Its specificity is unknown.

Per germline, CDR1 SGDLS and CDR2 YYNGEE. The CDR3 extends over 17 amino acids. The junction had 12 bases not matched to a gene; V was cut back by 0 bases and J by 4 bases. In the naive CD8 group, cells lacked CD45RO and were positively selected for CCR7, so terminally differentiated effector memory CD45RA+ cells were left out. Data came from immunoSEQ multiplex PCR; TCRdb stores just in-frame clones and leaves some out. The data show hundreds of thousands of clones, roughly 95% seen once. The V gene is TRBV9, the J gene TRBJ2-7; 8 bases line up with TRBD1. This receptor was taken from a young woman in good health. The sequencing input was naive CD8+ T cells sorted from blood. DNA for the CDR3: TGTGCCAGCAGCGTAGAAACCGCGACAGGGGAGGAGTACGAGCAGTACTTC. It codes for CASSVETATGEEYEQYF.